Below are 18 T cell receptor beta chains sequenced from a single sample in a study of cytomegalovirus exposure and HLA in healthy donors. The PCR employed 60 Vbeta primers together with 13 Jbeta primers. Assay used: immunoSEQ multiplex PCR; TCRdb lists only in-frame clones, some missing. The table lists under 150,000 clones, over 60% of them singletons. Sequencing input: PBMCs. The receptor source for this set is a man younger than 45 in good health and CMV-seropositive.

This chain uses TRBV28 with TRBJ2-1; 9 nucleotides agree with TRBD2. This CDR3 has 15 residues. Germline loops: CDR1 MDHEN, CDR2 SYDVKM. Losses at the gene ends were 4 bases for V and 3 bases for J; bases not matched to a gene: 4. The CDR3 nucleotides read TGTGCCAGCAGTTGGTTAGCGGGGGACTACAATGAGCAGTTCTTC. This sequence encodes CASSWLAGDYNEQFF.

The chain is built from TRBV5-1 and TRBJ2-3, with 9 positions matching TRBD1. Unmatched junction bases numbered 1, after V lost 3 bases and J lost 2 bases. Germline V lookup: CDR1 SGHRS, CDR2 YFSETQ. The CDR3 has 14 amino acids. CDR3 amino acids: CASSWDRDTDTQYF. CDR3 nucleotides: TGCGCCAGCAGCTGGGACAGGGACACAGATACGCAGTATTTT.

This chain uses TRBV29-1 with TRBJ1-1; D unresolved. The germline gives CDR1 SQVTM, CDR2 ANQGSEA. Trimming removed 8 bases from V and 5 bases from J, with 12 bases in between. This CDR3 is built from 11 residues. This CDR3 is CSPGFGTEAFF. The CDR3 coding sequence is TGCAGCCCCGGGTTCGGTACTGAAGCTTTCTTT.

The CDR3 is CASSSGGSYEQYF. Written as DNA, the CDR3 is TGCGCCAGCAGCTCGGGGGGGTCCTACGAGCAGTACTTC. The rearrangement links TRBV5-1 to TRBJ2-7, with 8 nucleotides matching TRBD2. The CDR3 extends over 13 amino acids. Germline CDR1 is SGHRS and CDR2 is YFSETQ. Trimming at V came to 3 bases and at J to 1 base, leaving 0 bases not matched to a gene.

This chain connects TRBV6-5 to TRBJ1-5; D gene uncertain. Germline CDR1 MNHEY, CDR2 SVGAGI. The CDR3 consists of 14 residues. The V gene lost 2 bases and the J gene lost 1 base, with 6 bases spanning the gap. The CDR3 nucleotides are TGTGCCAGCAGTTACCTGGCAAGCAATCAGCCCCAGCATTTT. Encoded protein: CASSYLASNQPQHF.

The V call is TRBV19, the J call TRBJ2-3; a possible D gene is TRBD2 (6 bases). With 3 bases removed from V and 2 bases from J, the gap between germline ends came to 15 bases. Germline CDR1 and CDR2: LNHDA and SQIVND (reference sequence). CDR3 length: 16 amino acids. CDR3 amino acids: CASSIRENLFTDTQYF. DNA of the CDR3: TGTGCCAGTAGTATCCGGGAGAATCTTTTCACAGATACGCAGTATTTT.

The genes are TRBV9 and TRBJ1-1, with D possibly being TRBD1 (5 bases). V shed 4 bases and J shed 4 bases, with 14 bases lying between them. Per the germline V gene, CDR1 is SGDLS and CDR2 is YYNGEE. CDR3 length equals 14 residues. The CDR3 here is CASSPNLGGTEAFF. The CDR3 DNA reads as TGTGCCAGCAGCCCCAACTTGGGGGGCACTGAAGCTTTCTTT.

CDR3 sequence (DNA): TGTGCCTCATGGGGGACAGATGGCTACACCTTC. This translates into CASWGTDGYTF. This chain uses TRBV30 with TRBJ1-2, with 7 bases that match TRBD1. CDR3 length: 11 residues. The germline V gene encodes CDR1 GTSNPN and CDR2 SVGIG (reference sequence). J gave up 6 bases and V 7 bases, and 5 bases lay outside the gene matches.

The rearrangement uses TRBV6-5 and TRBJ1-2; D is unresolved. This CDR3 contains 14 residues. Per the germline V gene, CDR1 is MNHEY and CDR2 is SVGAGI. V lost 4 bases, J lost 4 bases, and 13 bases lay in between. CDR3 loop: CASSLGQSIYGYTF. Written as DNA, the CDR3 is TGTGCCAGCAGTTTGGGCCAGTCCATCTATGGCTACACCTTC.

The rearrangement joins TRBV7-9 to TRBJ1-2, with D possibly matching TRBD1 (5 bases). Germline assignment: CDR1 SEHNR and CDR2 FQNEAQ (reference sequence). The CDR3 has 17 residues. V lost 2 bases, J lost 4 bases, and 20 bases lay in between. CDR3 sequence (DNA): TGTGCCAGCAGCTTAATCGAACAGGTCAGGTCCGGCTATGGCTACACCTTC. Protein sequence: CASSLIEQVRSGYGYTF.

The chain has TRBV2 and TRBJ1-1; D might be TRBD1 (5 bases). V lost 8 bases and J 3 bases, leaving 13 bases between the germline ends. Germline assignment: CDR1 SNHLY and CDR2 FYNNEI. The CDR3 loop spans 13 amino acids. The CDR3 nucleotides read TGTGCCAGCGCCCGGGGGTGGGACACTGAAGCTTTCTTT. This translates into CASARGWDTEAFF.

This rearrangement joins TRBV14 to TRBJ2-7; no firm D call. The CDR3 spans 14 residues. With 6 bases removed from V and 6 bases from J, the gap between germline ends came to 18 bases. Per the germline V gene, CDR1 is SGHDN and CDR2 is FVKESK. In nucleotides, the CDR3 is TGTGCCAGCAGAAAGACCGGGTCCCCGGGCGAGCAGTACTTC. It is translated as CASRKTGSPGEQYF.

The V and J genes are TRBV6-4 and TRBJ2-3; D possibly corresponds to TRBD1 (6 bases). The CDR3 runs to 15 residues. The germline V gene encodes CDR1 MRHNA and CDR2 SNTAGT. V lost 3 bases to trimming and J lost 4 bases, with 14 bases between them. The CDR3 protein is CASSEGGQGSDTQYF. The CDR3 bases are TGTGCCAGCAGTGAAGGTGGGCAGGGGTCAGATACGCAGTATTTT.

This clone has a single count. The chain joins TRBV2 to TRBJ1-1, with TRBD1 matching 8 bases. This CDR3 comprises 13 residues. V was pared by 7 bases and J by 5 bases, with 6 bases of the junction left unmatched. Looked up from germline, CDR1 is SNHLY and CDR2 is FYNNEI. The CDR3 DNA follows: TGTGCCAGCACTCTTGACAGGGGTACTGAAGCTTTCTTT. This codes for CASTLDRGTEAFF.

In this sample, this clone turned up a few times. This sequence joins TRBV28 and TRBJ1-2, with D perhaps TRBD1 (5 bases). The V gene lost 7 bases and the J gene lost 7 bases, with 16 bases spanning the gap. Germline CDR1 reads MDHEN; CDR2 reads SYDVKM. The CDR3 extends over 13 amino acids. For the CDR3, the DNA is TGTGCCAGCATCAACTTTGCGGGGGTTGGCTACACCTTC. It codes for CASINFAGVGYTF.

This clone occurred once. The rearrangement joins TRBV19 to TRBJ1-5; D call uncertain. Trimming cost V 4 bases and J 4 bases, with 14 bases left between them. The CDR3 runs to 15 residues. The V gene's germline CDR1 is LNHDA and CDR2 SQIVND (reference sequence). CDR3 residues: CASSTSEFFNQPQHF. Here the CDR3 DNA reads TGTGCCAGTAGTACATCAGAATTTTTTAATCAGCCCCAGCATTTT.

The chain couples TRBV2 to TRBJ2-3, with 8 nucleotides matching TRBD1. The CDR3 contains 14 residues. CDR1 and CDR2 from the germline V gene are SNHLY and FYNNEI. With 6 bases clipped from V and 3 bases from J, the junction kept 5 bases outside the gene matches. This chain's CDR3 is CASRGTGHTDTQYF. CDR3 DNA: TGTGCCAGCAGAGGGACAGGCCATACAGATACGCAGTATTTT.

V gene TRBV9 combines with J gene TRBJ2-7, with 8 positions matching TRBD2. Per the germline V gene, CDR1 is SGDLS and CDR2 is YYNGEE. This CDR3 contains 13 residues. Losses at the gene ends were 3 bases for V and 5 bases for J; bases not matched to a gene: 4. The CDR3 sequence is CASSAGGRDEQYF. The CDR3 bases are TGTGCCAGCAGCGCGGGGGGGCGGGACGAGCAGTACTTC.